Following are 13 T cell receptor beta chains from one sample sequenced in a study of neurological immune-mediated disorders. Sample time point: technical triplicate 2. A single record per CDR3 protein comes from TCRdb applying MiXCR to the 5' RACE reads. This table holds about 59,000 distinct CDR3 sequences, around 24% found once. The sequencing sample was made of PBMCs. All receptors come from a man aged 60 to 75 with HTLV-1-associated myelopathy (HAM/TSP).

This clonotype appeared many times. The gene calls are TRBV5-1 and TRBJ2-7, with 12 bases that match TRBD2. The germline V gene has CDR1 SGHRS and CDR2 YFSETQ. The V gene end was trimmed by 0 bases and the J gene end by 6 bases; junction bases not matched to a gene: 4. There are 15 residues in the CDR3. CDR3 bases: TGCGCCAGCAGCTTGGGGGCTAGCGGGAGGGCCGAGCAGTACTTC. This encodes CASSLGASGRAEQYF.

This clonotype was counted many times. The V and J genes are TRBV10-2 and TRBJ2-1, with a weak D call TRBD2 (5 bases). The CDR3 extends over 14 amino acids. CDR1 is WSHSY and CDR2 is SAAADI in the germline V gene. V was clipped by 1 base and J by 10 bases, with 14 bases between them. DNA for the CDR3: TGCGCCAGCAGTGAGTACGGGATAACGATAGAGCAGTTCTTC. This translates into CASSEYGITIEQFF.

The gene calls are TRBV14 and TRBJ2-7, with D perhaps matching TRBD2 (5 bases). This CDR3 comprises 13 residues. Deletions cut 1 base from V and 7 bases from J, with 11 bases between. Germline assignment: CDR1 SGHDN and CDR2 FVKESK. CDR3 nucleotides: TGTGCCAGCAGCCAAGGGTCCGGCGGGGAGCAGTACTTC. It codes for CASSQGSGGEQYF.

The CDR3 nucleotides are TGCAGTGCTAGAGGTGTCTCCGGGGAGCTGTTTTTT. Translated: CSARGVSGELFF. This chain uses TRBV20-1 with TRBJ2-2; D remains unclear. This CDR3 has 12 residues. V dropped 1 base and J dropped 6 bases, with 6 bases sitting between them. Germline loops: CDR1 DFQATT, CDR2 SNEGSKA (reference sequence).

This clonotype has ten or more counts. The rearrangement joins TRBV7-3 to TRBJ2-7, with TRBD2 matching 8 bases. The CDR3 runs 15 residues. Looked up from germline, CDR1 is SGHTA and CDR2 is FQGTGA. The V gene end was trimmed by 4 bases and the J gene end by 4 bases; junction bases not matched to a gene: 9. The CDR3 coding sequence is TGTGCCAGCAGCTACAGCCCCGGACTAGCTTACGAGCAGTACTTC. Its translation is CASSYSPGLAYEQYF.

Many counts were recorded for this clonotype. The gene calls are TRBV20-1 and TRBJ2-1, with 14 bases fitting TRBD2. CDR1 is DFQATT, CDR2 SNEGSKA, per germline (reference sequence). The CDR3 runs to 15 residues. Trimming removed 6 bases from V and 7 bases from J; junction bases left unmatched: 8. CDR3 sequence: CSARSGTSGRNEQFF. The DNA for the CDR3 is TGCAGTGCCCGGTCCGGGACTAGCGGGAGAAATGAGCAGTTCTTC.

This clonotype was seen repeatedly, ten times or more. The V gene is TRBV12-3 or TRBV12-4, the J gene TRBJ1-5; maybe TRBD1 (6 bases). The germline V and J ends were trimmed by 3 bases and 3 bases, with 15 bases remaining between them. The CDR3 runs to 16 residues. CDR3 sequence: CASSFHRGGHNQPQHF. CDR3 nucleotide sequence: TGTGCCAGCAGTTTTCATCGGGGGGGCCACAATCAGCCCCAGCATTTT.

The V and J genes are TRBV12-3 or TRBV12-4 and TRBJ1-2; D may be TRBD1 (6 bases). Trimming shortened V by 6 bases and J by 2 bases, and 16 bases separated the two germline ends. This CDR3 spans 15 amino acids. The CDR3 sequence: CASRPSGGRNYGYTF. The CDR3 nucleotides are TGTGCCAGCAGGCCGTCGGGGGGCAGGAACTATGGCTACACCTTC.

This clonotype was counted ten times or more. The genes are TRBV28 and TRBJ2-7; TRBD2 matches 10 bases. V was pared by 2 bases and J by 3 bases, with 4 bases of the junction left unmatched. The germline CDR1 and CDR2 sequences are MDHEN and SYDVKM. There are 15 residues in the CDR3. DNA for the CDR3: TGTGCCAGCAGTTTACCTGCTAGCGGGAGCTACGAGCAGTACTTC. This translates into CASSLPASGSYEQYF.

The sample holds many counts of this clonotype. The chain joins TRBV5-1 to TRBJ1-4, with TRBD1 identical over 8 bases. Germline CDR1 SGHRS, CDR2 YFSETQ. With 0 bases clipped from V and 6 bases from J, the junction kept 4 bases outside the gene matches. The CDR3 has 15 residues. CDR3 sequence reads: CASSLGTGIDEKLFF. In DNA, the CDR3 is TGCGCCAGCAGCTTGGGGACAGGGATCGATGAAAAACTGTTTTTT.

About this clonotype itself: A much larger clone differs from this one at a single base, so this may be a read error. The CDR3 sequence: CACETGANTGELFF. CDR3 nucleotide sequence: TGCGCCTGCGAGACAGGGGCCAACACCGGGGAGCTGTTTTTT. The chain has TRBV5-1 and TRBJ2-2; TRBD1 matches 8 bases. V gave up 10 bases and J gave up 2 bases; unmatched junction bases: 7. CDR3 size: 14 residues. Germline V gene data show CDR1 as SGHRS and CDR2 as YFSETQ.

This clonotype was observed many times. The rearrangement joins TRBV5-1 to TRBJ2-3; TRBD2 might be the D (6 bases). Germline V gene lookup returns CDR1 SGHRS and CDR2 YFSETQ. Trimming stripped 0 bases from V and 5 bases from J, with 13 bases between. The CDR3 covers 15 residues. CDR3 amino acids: CASSLGSGTGDTQYF. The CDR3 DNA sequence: TGCGCCAGCAGCTTGGGTAGCGGAACAGGAGATACGCAGTATTTT. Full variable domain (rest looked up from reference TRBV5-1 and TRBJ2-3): KAGVTQTPRYLIKTRGQQVTLSCSPISGHRSVSWYQQTPGQGLQFLFEYFSETQRNKGNFPGRFSGRQFSNSRSEMNVSTLELGDSALYLCASSLGSGTGDTQYFGPGTRLTVL.

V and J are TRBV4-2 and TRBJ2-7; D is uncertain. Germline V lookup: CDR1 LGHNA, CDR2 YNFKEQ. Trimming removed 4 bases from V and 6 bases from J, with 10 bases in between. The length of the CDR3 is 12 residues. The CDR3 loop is CASSRSSGEQYF. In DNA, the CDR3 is TGTGCCAGCAGCCGCTCTTCGGGCGAGCAGTACTTC.